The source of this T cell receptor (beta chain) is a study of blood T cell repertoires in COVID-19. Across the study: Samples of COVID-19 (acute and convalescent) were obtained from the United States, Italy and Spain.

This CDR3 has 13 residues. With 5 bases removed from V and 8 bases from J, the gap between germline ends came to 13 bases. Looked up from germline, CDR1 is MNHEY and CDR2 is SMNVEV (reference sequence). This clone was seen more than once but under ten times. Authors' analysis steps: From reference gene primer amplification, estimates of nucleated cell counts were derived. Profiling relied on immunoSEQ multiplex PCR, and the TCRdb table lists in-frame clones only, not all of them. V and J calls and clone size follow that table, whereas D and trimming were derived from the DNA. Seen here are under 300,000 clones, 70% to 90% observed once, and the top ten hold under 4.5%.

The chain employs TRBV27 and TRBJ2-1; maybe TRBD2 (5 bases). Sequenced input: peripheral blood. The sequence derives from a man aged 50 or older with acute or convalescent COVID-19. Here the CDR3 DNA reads TGTGCCAGCAGTAAATCTAGCATCGATGAGCAGTTCTTC. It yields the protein CASSKSSIDEQFF.